The T cell receptor (beta chain) described here comes from a study of cytomegalovirus exposure and HLA in healthy donors. Study observations and caveats: It was found in a later analysis that first-cohort TCR clusters tended to co-occur in the 120 validation repertoires. A few CMV-associated chains were confirmed in vitro to be specific for CMV antigens. Rarity characterized most TCR sequences, yet some public TCRs appeared in many donors. The listing of fewer than 200 TCR beta chains classed them as cytomegalovirus-associated.

The CDR3 totals 17 residues. Trimming cost V 2 bases and J 2 bases; bases outside gene matches: 9. Details on this clone: Its antigen is still unknown.

Sequenced by immunoSEQ multiplex PCR; TCRdb stores in-frame clones only, minus some. The table records more than 90,000 clones, around nine tenths of them present only once. This TCR was sampled from a man aged 18-30 years in good health and CMV-seropositive. V gene TRBV23-1 combines with J gene TRBJ2-5; 9 bases fit TRBD2. TRBV23-1 is designated an ORF whose function remains uncertain. Sequencing was done on a sample of PBMCs. As DNA, the CDR3 is TGCGCCAGCAGTCAACGCCCAGCGGGGGGCTCTCAAGAGACCCAGTACTTC. Its protein product is CASSQRPAGGSQETQYF.